The present T cell receptor (beta chain) was sequenced within a study of T cell repertoires in cytomegalovirus infection. Study outcomes and limitations: Identification of carriers of CMV plus the relevant HLA was performed using cumulative public TCR beta family frequency.

At least ten counts were recorded for this clonotype. Its target is unknown. J lost 6 bases, V lost 4 bases, and 3 bases had no gene match. Germline V gene lookup returns CDR1 SQVTM and CDR2 ANQGSEA. This CDR3 has 12 amino acids. TCRdb itself ran the reads through MiXCR, one entry per CDR3 protein. This table holds fewer than 250,000 distinct CDR3 sequences, around an eighth found once. The TCR originated in a human donor in good health (CMV status not recorded). Some clones in this sample may be carry-over from other donors' samples. The sequencing input was PBMCs. The rearrangement links TRBV29-1 to TRBJ2-7; 10 bases fit TRBD1. The CDR3 sequence: CSVGQGASEQYF. The CDR3 DNA follows: TGCAGCGTTGGACAGGGGGCAAGCGAGCAGTACTTC.